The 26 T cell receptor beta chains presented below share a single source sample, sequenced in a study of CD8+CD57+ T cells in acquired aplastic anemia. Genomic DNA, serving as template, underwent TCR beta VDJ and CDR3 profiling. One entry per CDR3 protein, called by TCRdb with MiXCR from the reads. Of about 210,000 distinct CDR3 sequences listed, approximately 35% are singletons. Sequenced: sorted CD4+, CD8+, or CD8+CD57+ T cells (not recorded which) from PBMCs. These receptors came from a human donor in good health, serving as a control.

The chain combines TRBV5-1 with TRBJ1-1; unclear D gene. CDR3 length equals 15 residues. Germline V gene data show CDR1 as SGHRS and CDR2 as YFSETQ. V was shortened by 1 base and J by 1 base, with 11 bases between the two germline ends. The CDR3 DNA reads TGCGCCAGCAGCTTGATCCCGGAGCCGAACACTGAAGCTTTCTTT. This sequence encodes CASSLIPEPNTEAFF.

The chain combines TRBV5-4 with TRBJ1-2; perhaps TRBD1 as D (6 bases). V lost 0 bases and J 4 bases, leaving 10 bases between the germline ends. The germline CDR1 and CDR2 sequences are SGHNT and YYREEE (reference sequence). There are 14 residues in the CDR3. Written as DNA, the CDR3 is TGTGCCAGCAGCTTGGGTGGGGGGGCCTATGGCTACACCTTC. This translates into CASSLGGGAYGYTF.

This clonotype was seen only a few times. The CDR3 DNA reads TGCGCCAGCAGCCTACAGGGGGCCGGTGAAGCTTTCTTT. The encoded protein is CASSLQGAGEAFF. The rearrangement uses TRBV5-1 and TRBJ1-1; TRBD1 agrees at 9 bases. The CDR3 length is 13 residues. Per the germline V gene, CDR1 is SGHRS and CDR2 is YFSETQ. V lost 4 bases, J lost 7 bases, and 5 bases stayed unmatched.

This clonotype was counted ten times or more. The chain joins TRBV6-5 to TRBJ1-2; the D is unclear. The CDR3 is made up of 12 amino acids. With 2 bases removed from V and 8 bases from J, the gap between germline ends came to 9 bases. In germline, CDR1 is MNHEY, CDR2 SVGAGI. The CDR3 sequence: CASSYEVGGYTF. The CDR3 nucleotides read TGTGCCAGCAGTTACGAGGTGGGCGGCTACACCTTC.

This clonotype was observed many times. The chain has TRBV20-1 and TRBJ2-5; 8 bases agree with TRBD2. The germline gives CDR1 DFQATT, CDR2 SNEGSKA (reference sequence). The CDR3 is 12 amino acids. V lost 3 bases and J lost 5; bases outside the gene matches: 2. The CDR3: CSASVAGETQYF. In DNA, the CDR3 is TGCAGTGCTAGTGTAGCGGGGGAGACCCAGTACTTC.

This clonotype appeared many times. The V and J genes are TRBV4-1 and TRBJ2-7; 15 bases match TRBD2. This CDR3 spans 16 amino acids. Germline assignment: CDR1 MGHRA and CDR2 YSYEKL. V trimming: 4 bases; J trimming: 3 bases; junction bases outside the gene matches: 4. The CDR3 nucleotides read TGCGCCAGCAGCCTAGGGACTAGCGGGAGGTTCTACGAGCAGTACTTC. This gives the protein CASSLGTSGRFYEQYF.

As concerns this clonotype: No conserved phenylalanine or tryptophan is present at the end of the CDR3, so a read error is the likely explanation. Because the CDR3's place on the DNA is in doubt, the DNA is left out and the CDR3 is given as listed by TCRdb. CDR3 in amino acids: CASSWGTDYY. This chain joins TRBV2 and TRBJ2-5; the listed D gene, TRBD1, was not tested against the DNA. In germline, CDR1 is SNHLY, CDR2 FYNNEI. The CDR3 contains 10 residues when both ends are counted.

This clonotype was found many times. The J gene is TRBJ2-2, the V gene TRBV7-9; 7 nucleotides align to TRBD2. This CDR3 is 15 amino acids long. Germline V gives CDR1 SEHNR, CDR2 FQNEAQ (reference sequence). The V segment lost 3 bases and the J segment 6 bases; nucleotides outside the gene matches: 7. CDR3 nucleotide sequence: TGTGCCAGCAGCTTCCAGCGGGGTGTCGCCGGGGAGCTGTTTTTT. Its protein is CASSFQRGVAGELFF.

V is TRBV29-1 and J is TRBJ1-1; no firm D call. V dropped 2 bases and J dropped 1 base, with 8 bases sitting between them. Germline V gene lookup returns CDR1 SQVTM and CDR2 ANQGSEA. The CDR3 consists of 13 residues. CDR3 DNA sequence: TGCAGCGTTGAACAGACCCCGAACACTGAAGCTTTCTTT. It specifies CSVEQTPNTEAFF. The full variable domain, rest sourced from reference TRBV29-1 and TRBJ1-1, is SAVISQKPSRDICQRGTSLTIQCQVDSQVTMMFWYRQQPGQSLTLIATANQGSEATYESGFVIDKFPISRPNLTFSTLTVSNMSPEDSSIYLCSVEQTPNTEAFFGQGTRLTVV.

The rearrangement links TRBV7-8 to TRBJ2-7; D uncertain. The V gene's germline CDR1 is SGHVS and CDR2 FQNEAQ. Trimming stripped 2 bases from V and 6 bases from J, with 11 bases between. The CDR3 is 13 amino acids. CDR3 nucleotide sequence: TGTGCCAGCAGCTTACGCGGCGGCGGCGAGCAGTACTTC. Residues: CASSLRGGGEQYF. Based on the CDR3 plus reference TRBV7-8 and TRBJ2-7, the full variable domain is GAGVSQSPRYKVAKRGQDVALRCDPISGHVSLFWYQQALGQGPEFLTYFQNEAQLDKSGLPSDRFFAERPEGSVSTLKIQRTQQEDSAVYLCASSLRGGGEQYFGPGTRLTVT.

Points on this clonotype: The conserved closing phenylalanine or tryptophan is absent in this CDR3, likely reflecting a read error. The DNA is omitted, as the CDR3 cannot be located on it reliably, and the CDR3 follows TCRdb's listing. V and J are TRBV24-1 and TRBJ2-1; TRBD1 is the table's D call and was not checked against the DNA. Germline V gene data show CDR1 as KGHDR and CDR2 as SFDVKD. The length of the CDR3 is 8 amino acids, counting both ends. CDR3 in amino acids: CATSDPSA.

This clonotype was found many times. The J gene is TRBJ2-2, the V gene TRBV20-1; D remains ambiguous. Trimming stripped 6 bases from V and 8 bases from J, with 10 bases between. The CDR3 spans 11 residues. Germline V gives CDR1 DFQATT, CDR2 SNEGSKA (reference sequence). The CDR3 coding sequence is TGCAGTGCACCGTTGTGGGGGGAGCTGTTTTTT. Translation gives CSAPLWGELFF.

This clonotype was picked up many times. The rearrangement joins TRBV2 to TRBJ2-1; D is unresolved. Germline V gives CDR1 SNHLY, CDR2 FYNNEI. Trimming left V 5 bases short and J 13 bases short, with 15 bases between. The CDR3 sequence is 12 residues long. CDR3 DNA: TGTGCCAGCAGTAACTCCTACGTGCAACAGTTCTTC. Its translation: CASSNSYVQQFF. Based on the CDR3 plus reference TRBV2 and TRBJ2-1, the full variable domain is EPEVTQTPSHQVTQMGQEVILRCVPISNHLYFYWYRQILGQKVEFLVSFYNNEISEKSEIFDDQFSVERPDGSNFTLKIRSTKLEDSAMYFCASSNSYVQQFFGPGTRLTVL.

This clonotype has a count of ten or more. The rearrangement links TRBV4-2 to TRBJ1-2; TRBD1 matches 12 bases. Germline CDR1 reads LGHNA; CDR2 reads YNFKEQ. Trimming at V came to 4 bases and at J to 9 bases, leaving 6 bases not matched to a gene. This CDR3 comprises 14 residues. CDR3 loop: CASSPGQGARSYTF. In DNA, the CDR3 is TGTGCCAGCAGCCCGGGACAGGGGGCGAGAAGCTACACCTTC.

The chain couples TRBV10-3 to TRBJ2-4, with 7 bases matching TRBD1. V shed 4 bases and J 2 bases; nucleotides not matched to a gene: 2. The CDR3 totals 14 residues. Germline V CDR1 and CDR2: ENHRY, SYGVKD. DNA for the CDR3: TGTGCCATCAGTGCACAGGGGACCAAAAACATTCAGTACTTC. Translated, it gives CAISAQGTKNIQYF.

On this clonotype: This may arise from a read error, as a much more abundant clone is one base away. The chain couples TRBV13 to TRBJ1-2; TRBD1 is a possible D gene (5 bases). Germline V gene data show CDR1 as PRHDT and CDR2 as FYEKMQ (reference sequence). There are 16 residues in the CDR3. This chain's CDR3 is CASSPRVRGANYVYTF. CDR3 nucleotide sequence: TGTGCCAGCAGCCCGCGGGTTCGAGGGGCTAACTATGTCTACACCTTC. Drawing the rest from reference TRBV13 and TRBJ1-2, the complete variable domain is AAGVIQSPRHLIKEKRETATLKCYPIPRHDTVYWYQQGPGQDPQFLISFYEKMQSDKGSIPDRFSAQQFSDYHSELNMSSLELGDSALYFCASSPRVRGANYVYTFGSGTRLTVV.

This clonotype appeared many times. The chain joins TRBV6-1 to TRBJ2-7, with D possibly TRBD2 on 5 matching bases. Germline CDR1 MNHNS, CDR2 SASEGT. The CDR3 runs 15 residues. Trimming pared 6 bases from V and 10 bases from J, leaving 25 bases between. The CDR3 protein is CASRRMKDWSLQQYF. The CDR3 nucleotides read TGTGCCAGCAGACGGATGAAGGACTGGTCTCTCCAACAGTACTTC.

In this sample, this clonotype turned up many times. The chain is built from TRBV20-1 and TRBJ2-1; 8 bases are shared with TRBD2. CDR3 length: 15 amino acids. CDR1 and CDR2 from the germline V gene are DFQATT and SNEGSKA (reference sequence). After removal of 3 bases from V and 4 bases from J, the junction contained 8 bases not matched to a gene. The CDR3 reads CSARRSGGPYNEQFF. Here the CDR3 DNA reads TGCAGTGCTAGGAGGTCGGGGGGGCCATACAATGAGCAGTTCTTC.

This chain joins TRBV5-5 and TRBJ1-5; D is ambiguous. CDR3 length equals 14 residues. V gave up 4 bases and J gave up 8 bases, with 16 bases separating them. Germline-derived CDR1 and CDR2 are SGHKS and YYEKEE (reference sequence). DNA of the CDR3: TGTGCCAGCAGCGCAGGACCGACGGTCGAGCCCCAGCATTTT. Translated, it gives CASSAGPTVEPQHF.

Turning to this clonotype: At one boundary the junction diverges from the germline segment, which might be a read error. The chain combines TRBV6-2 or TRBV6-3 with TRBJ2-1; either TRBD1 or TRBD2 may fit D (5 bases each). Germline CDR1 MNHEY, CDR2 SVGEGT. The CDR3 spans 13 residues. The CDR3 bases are TGTGCCAGCATAGAACGGGGCCGTAATGGGCAGTTCTTC. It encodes CASIERGRNGQFF.

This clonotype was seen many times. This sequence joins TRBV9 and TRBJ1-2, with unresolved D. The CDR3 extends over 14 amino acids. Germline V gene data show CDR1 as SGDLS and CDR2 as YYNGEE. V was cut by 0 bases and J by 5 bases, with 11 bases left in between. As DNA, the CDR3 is TGTGCCAGCAGCGTAGACTATCTCGGATATGGCTACACCTTC. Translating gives CASSVDYLGYGYTF.

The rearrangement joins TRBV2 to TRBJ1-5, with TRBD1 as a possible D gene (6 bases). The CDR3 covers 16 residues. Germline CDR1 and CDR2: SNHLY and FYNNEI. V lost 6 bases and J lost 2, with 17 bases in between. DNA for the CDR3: TGTGCCAGCAGGGAGGGAGGGGGGGGTGGCAATCAGCCCCAGCATTTT. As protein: CASREGGGGGNQPQHF.

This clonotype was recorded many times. This chain's CDR3 is CASSEVLIGGDEQFF. The CDR3 DNA reads as TGTGCCAGCAGTGAAGTTCTCATCGGGGGAGATGAGCAGTTCTTC. This chain joins TRBV2 and TRBJ2-1, with D perhaps TRBD2 (6 bases). This CDR3 spans 15 amino acids. V gave up 1 base and J gave up 8 bases, with 15 bases separating them. Germline lookup yields CDR1 SNHLY and CDR2 FYNNEI.

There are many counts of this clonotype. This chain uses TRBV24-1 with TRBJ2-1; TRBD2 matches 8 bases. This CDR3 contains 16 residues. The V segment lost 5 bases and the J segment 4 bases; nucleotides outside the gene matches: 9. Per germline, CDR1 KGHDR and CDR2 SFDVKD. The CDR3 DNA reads TGTGCCACCAGTGGATTTACGGCGGGAGGTTACAATGAGCAGTTCTTC. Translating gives CATSGFTAGGYNEQFF.

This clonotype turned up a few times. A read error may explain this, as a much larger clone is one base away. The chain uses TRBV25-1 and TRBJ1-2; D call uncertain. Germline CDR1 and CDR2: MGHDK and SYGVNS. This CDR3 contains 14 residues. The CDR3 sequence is CPSSRPGKDYGYTF. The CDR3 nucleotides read TGTCCCAGTAGTAGGCCGGGAAAGGACTATGGCTACACCTTC.

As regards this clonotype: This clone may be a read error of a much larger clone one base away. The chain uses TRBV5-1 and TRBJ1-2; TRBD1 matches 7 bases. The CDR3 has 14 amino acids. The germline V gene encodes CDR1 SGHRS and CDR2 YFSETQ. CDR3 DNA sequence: TGCGCCAACAGCCCGGGACAGATTTACTATGGCTACACCTTC. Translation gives CANSPGQIYYGYTF.